Presented here are 8 T cell receptor beta chains from one specimen sequenced in a study of shared clonotypes between healthy human individuals. Profiled with immunoSEQ multiplex PCR; TCRdb holds only in-frame clones, not every one. The table shows over a million clones, with around 97% occurring only once. Input material: naive CD4+ T cells sorted from blood. Subset denoted: CD45RA+ positively selected. The origin of the receptors is a man between 25 and 39 years old in good health.

The V gene is TRBV19, the J gene TRBJ2-7; TRBD1 aligns across 7 bases. CDR3 length equals 14 residues. CDR1 LNHDA and CDR2 SQIVND come from the germline V gene (reference sequence). V was clipped by 3 bases and J by 2 bases; unmatched bases: 4. The CDR3 loop is CASSMGQPPYEQYF. CDR3 in DNA: TGTGCCAGTAGTATGGGACAGCCGCCCTACGAGCAGTACTTC.

This chain joins TRBV5-4 and TRBJ1-1, with a weak D call TRBD1 (5 bases). V was shortened by 6 bases and J by 6 bases, with 18 bases between the two germline ends. Germline loops: CDR1 SGHNT, CDR2 YYREEE (reference sequence). The CDR3 consists of 14 residues. The CDR3 DNA follows: TGTGCCAGCACCCCGCGGGGGGGTTTTCCTGAAGCTTTCTTT. It codes for CASTPRGGFPEAFF.

The chain links TRBV6-5 to TRBJ2-2; D remains ambiguous. V lost 5 bases and J lost 4, with 11 bases in between. Germline-derived CDR1 and CDR2 are MNHEY and SVGAGI. This CDR3 has 14 amino acids. CDR3 loop: CASSPVRGTGELFF. CDR3 sequence (DNA): TGTGCCAGCAGTCCAGTGCGAGGCACCGGGGAGCTGTTTTTT.

V is TRBV29-1 and J is TRBJ2-7; 10 positions agree with TRBD2. Germline V gene data show CDR1 as SQVTM and CDR2 as ANQGSEA. The CDR3 has 14 residues. V was clipped by 4 bases and J by 2 bases; unmatched bases: 5. The CDR3 DNA is TGCAGCGTTGGGCTAGCGGGGGCCACCTACGAGCAGTACTTC. It yields the protein CSVGLAGATYEQYF.

This clone appeared a single time. V and J are TRBV7-8 and TRBJ1-5; D unresolved. Germline-derived CDR1 and CDR2 are SGHVS and FQNEAQ. The V gene lost 1 base and the J gene lost 3 bases, with 10 bases spanning the gap. CDR3 length: 15 residues. The CDR3 region is CASSLGRAANQPQHF. The DNA for the CDR3 is TGTGCCAGCAGCTTAGGAAGGGCGGCCAATCAGCCCCAGCATTTT.

V gene TRBV7-2 combines with J gene TRBJ2-3; D ambiguous. Trimming removed 5 bases at V and 0 bases at J, with 9 bases between. Germline values: CDR1 SGHTA, CDR2 FQGNSA. The CDR3 is 14 residues long. As DNA, the CDR3 is TGTGCCAGCAGCCTCCCCCATAGCACAGATACGCAGTATTTT. Translating it yields CASSLPHSTDTQYF.

The chain employs TRBV10-1 and TRBJ2-3, with 10 bases lining up with TRBD2. V was pared by 3 bases and J by 4 bases, with 7 bases of the junction left unmatched. There are 16 residues in the CDR3. Germline lookup yields CDR1 WNHNN and CDR2 SYGVQD (reference sequence). The CDR3 region is CASSDRLAGVPDTQYF. For the CDR3, the DNA is TGCGCCAGCAGTGACAGGCTAGCGGGAGTTCCAGATACGCAGTATTTT.

V is TRBV4-1 and J is TRBJ2-1; 9 bases are shared with TRBD2. Germline CDR1 and CDR2: MGHRA and YSYEKL. This CDR3 region has 15 residues. The V gene end was trimmed by 2 bases and the J gene end by 7 bases; junction bases not matched to a gene: 6. DNA of the CDR3: TGCGCCAGCAGCCAATTTGGACTAGCGAGTAATGAGCAGTTCTTC. Translation: CASSQFGLASNEQFF.